These 5 T cell receptor beta chains were all obtained from the same sample, sequenced in a study of cytomegalovirus exposure and HLA in healthy donors. Vbeta (60) and Jbeta (13) primers were used in the PCR. Measured with immunoSEQ multiplex PCR; TCRdb has only the in-frame clones, and not every one. The data contain fewer than 90,000 clones, about 70% of them singletons. Sequenced material: PBMCs. The source is a woman between 50 and 59 years old in good health and CMV-seropositive.

V gene TRBV7-6 combines with J gene TRBJ1-2; 8 bases agree with TRBD1. J lost 4 bases, V lost 5 bases, and 12 bases had no gene match. The CDR3 is made up of 16 amino acids. Per germline, CDR1 SGHVS and CDR2 FNYEAQ. Here the CDR3 DNA reads TGTGCCAGCAGCCTCGGGACAGGCGATCCTTCCTATGGCTACACCTTC. Its translation: CASSLGTGDPSYGYTF.

CDR3 sequence: CASRDRGETQYF. DNA of the CDR3: TGTGCCAGCAGGGACAGGGGAGAGACCCAGTACTTC. This sequence joins TRBV6-5 and TRBJ2-5; 9 nucleotides agree with TRBD1. The germline CDR1 and CDR2 sequences are MNHEY and SVGAGI. The CDR3 is 12 residues long. V was pared by 6 bases and J by 4 bases, with 0 bases of the junction left unmatched.

This clone was found once. This sequence joins TRBV11-2 and TRBJ1-2, with 10 bases fitting TRBD1. After removal of 3 bases from V and 1 base from J, the junction contained 2 bases not matched to a gene. The CDR3 spans 15 residues. Germline CDR1 is SGHAT and CDR2 is FQNNGV. CDR3 sequence (DNA): TGTGCCAGCAGCTTGGGACAGGGGTTTAACTATGGCTACACCTTC. It is translated as CASSLGQGFNYGYTF.

The chain employs TRBV6-6 and TRBJ1-2; possible D gene TRBD1, 6 bases. CDR3 length: 13 residues. V gave up 8 bases and J gave up 9 bases, with 19 bases separating them. CDR1 and CDR2 from the germline V gene are MNHNY and SVGAGI (reference sequence). CDR3 nucleotides: TGTGCCAGCTGGGCTGAACAGGGTTTTAGCTACACCTTC. Its protein is CASWAEQGFSYTF.

This rearrangement joins TRBV28 to TRBJ1-1, with TRBD1 matching 8 bases. The CDR3 length is 18 residues. CDR1 and CDR2 from the germline V gene are MDHEN and SYDVKM. V gave up 3 bases and J gave up 0 bases; unmatched junction bases: 12. CDR3 sequence: CASSFTLGQGFLNTEAFF. The CDR3 DNA is TGTGCCAGCAGTTTTACGCTCGGACAGGGTTTCCTGAACACTGAAGCTTTCTTT.